This T cell receptor (beta chain) comes out of a study of radiotherapy plus CTLA-4 blockade in lung cancer. Overall study context: The study recorded objective responses in roughly a sixth of patients and disease control in 25% to 35%.

Points on this clone: The target antigen is unknown.

Study-wide results and limits: Researchers report tumor-derived TCR clones expanding in blood after radiotherapy plus ipilimumab. Per reports, early blood T cell clone dynamics, plus interferon-beta, forecast response most strongly.

Profiled with immunoSEQ multiplex PCR; TCRdb holds only in-frame clones, not every one. The profile covers around 91,000 clones, with 88% appearing a single time and more than 4.5% taken by the ten largest. The sequencing used peripheral blood, collected from a patient treated with radiotherapy plus ipilimumab. The receptor's source is a human donor with non-small cell lung cancer that progressed on radiotherapy plus ipilimumab.

As DNA, the CDR3 is TGTGCCAGTGCCTCCCGGGATTCAGACTCCTACAATGAGCAGTTCTTC. Protein sequence: CASASRDSDSYNEQFF. The V gene is TRBV19, the J gene TRBJ2-1; a weak D match, TRBD2 (5 bases). The CDR3 runs to 16 residues. The V gene lost 8 bases and the J gene lost 0 bases, with 17 bases spanning the gap. In germline, CDR1 is LNHDA, CDR2 SQIVND (reference sequence).